This T cell receptor beta chain originates from a study of OX40 agonist ivuxolimab in advanced cancers. Study-wide context: The study treated patients with ivuxolimab, an agonistic anti-OX40 (CD134) antibody. In this trial design, patients received ivuxolimab intravenously at 0.01 to 10 mg/kg every 2 weeks. Overall study results and limits: The authors also found low normalized T-cell clonal expansion in some nonresponders. Clonal expansion in partial responders at 0.1-3.0 mg/kg ranked among the lowest.

The table came from immunoSEQ multiplex PCR; TCRdb's copy has only in-frame clones and leaves some out. The data show approximately 110,000 clones, roughly 90% seen once. V dropped 7 bases and J dropped 7 bases, with 20 bases sitting between them. The germline V gene encodes CDR1 MNHEY and CDR2 SMNVEV (reference sequence). CDR3 length: 14 amino acids. Comment on this clone: Antigen: not known.

The V call is TRBV27, the J call TRBJ2-7; the D is unclear. This TCR came from an adult with an advanced solid tumor such as melanoma, head and neck, liver or kidney cancer. This specimen was CD4+ or CD8+ T cells sorted from blood, taken in a trial of the OX40 agonist ivuxolimab. CDR3 sequence reads: CASKIRSGPGEQYF. CDR3 nucleotide sequence: TGTGCCAGCAAAATCCGGTCCGGCCCTGGGGAGCAGTACTTC.